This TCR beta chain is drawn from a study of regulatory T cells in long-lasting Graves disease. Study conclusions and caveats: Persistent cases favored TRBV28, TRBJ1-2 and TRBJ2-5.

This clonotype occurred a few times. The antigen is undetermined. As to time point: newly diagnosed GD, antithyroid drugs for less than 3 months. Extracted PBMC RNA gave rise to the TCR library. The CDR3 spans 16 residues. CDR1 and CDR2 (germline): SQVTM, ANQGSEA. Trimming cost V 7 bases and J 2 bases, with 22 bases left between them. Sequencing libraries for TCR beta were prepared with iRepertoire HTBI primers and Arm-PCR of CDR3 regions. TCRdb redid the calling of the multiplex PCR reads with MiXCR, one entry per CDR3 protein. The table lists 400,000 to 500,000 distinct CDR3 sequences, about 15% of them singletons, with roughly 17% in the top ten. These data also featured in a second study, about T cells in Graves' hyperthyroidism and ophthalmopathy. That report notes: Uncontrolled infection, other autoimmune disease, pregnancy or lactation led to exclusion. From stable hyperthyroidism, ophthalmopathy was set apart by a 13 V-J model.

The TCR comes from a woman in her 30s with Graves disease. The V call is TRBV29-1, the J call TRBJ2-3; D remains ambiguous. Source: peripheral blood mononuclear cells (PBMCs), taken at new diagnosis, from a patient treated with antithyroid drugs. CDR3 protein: CSAAPSLVQLTDTQYF. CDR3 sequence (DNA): TGCAGCGCCGCCCCTAGTCTAGTGCAGCTCACAGATACGCAGTATTTT.